Listed here are 4 T cell receptor beta chains from one sample, sequenced in a study of cytomegalovirus exposure and HLA in healthy donors. Generated by immunoSEQ multiplex PCR, the TCRdb table keeps only in-frame clones and is missing some. The sample contains hundreds of thousands of clones, around four fifths of which appear only once. The sequenced material came from PBMCs. The origin of the receptors is a woman between 18 and 29 years old in good health and CMV-seronegative.

About this clone: Distinct nucleotide sequences in the sample also encode this CDR3. The V gene is TRBV9, the J gene TRBJ2-7; TRBD1 is a possible D gene (5 bases). In germline, CDR1 is SGDLS, CDR2 YYNGEE. Trimming left V 0 bases short and J 3 bases short, with 10 bases between. The CDR3 covers 14 residues. The CDR3 loop reads CASSVEGQGYEQYF. The DNA of the CDR3 is TGTGCCAGCAGCGTAGAAGGGCAGGGCTACGAGCAGTACTTC. Full variable domain (missing parts from reference TRBV9 and TRBJ2-7): DSGVTQTPKHLITATGQRVTLRCSPRSGDLSVYWYQQSLDQGLQFLIQYYNGEERAKGNILERFSAQQFPDLHSELNLSSLELGDSALYFCASSVEGQGYEQYFGPGTRLTVT.

The sample holds a few counts of this clone. The chain carries TRBV18 and TRBJ1-1, with TRBD1 matching 9 bases. Trimming removed 4 bases from V and 3 bases from J; junction bases left unmatched: 0. CDR1 is KGHSH, CDR2 LQKENI, per germline. This CDR3 has 13 amino acids. The CDR3 sequence is CASSRTGDTEAFF. The DNA of the CDR3 is TGTGCCAGCTCACGGACAGGGGACACTGAAGCTTTCTTT.

The CDR3 spells CASSYKGPRFQEQFF. CDR3 DNA sequence: TGTGCCAGCAGTTACAAGGGGCCGAGGTTCCAGGAGCAGTTCTTC. The gene calls are TRBV6-5 and TRBJ2-1, with D possibly matching TRBD1 (5 bases). Germline V lookup: CDR1 MNHEY, CDR2 SVGAGI. V dropped 2 bases and J dropped 10 bases, with 18 bases sitting between them. There are 15 residues in the CDR3.

The chain joins TRBV7-9 to TRBJ1-2; D unresolved. The CDR3 spans 12 residues. CDR1 is SEHNR, CDR2 FQNEAQ, per germline (reference sequence). V was shortened by 3 bases and J by 5 bases, with 7 bases between the two germline ends. The CDR3 sequence: CASSLTTYGYTF. CDR3 nucleotide sequence: TGTGCCAGCAGCTTGACCACTTATGGCTACACCTTC.